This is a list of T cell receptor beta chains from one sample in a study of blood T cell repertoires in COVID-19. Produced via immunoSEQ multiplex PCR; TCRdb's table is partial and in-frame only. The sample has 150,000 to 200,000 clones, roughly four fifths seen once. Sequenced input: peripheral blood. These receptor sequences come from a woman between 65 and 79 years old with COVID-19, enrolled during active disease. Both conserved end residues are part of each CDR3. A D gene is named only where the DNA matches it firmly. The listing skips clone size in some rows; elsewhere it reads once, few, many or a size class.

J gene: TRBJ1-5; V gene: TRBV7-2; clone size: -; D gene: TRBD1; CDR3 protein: CASSFDRVGSNQPQHF; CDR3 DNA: TGTGCCAGCAGCTTCGACAGGGTCGGTAGCAATCAGCCCCAGCATTTT
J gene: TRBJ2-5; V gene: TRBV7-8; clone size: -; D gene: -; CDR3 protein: CASSLVTRGGETQYF; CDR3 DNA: TGTGCCAGCAGCTTAGTTACCCGAGGGGGAGAGACCCAGTACTTC
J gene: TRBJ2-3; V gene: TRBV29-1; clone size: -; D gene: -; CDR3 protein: CSGRTSTDTQYF; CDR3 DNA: TGCAGCGGCCGGACATCCACAGATACGCAGTATTTT
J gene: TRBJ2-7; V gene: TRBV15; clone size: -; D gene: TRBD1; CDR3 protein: CATSRDLGAQGAEQYF; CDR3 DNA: TGTGCCACCAGCAGAGATCTGGGGGCCCAGGGGGCCGAGCAGTACTTC
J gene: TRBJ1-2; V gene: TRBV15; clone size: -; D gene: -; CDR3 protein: CATSSLEGNYGYTF; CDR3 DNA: TGTGCCACCAGCAGCCTGGAGGGGAACTATGGCTACACCTTC
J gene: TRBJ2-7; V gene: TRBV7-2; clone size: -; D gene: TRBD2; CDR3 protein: CASSFVLAGGEQYF; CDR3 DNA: TGTGCCAGCAGCTTTGTACTAGCGGGAGGCGAGCAGTACTTC
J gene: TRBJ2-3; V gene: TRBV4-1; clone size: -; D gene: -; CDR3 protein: CASSPVQSADTQYF; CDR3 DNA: TGCGCCAGCAGCCCCGTACAAAGTGCAGATACGCAGTATTTT
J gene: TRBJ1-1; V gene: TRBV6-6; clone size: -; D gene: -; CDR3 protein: CASSSEGGSTEAFF; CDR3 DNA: TGTGCCAGCAGTTCCGAGGGGGGGAGCACTGAAGCTTTCTTT
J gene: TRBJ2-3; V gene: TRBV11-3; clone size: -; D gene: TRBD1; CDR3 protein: CASSSGTGIADTQYF; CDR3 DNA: TGTGCCAGCAGCTCCGGGACAGGGATCGCAGATACGCAGTATTTT
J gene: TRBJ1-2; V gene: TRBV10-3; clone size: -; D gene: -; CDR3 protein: CAISTGLLRDGYTF; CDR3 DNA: TGTGCCATCAGTACGGGACTCCTAAGGGATGGCTACACCTTC
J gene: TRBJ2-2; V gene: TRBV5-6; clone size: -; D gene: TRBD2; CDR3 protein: CASSFLAGGNTGELFF; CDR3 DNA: TGTGCCAGCAGTTTTCTAGCGGGAGGGAACACCGGGGAGCTGTTTTTT
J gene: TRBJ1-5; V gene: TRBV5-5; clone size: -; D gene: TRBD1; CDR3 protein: CASSLVTGGNQPQHF; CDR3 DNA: TGTGCCAGCAGCTTGGTGACAGGGGGCAATCAGCCCCAGCATTTT
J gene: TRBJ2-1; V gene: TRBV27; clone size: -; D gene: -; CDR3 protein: CASRGKWGDNEQFF; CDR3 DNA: TGTGCCAGCAGAGGGAAGTGGGGGGACAATGAGCAGTTCTTC
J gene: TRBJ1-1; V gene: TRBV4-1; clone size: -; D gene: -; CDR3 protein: CASSRVFNLNTEAFF; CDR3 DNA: TGCGCCAGCAGTCGGGTTTTTAATCTGAACACTGAAGCTTTCTTT
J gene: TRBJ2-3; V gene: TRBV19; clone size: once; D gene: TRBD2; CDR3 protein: CASRTSGRVADTQYF; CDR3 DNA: TGTGCCAGTAGGACTAGCGGGAGGGTCGCAGATACGCAGTATTTT
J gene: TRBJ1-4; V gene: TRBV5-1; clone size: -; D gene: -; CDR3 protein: CASSAQGLPNEKLFF; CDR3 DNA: TGCGCCAGCAGCGCCCAGGGTCTTCCTAATGAAAAACTGTTTTTT
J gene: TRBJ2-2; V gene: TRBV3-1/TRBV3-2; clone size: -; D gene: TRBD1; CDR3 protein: CASSQGWGGTGGTGELFF; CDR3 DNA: TGTGCCAGCAGCCAAGGTTGGGGTGGGACAGGGGGCACCGGGGAGCTGTTTTTT
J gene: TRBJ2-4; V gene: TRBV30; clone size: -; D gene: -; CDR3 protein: CAWQVRGVDIQYF; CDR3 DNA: TGTGCCTGGCAGGTCCGGGGAGTCGACATTCAGTACTTC
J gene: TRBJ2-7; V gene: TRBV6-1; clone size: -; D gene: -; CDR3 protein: CASSEAATGTTYEQYF; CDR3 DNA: TGTGCCAGCAGTGAAGCGGCTACCGGGACAACCTACGAGCAGTACTTC
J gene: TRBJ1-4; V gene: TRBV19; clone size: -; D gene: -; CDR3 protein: CASSVGAATNEKLFF; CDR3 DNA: TGTGCCAGTTCGGTAGGAGCAGCAACTAATGAAAAACTGTTTTTT
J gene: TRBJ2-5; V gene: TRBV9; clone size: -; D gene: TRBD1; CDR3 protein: CASSPPDRGVLETQYF; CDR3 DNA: TGTGCCAGCAGCCCCCCCGACAGGGGAGTTTTGGAGACCCAGTACTTC
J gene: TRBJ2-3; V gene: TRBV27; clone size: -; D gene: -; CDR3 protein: CASRSSGSTDTQYF; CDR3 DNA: TGTGCCAGCAGGTCCAGCGGGAGCACAGATACGCAGTATTTT
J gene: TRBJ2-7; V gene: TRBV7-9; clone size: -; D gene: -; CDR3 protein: CASSLQATSYEQYF; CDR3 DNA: TGTGCCAGCAGCTTACAGGCGACCTCCTACGAGCAGTACTTC
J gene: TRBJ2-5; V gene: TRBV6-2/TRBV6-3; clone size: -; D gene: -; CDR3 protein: CASSRHPGAQYF; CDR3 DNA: TGTGCCAGCAGCCGCCATCCTGGAGCCCAGTACTTC
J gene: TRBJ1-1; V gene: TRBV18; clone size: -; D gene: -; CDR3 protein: CASSPNSPGTEAFF; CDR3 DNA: TGTGCCAGCTCACCAAACTCTCCAGGCACTGAAGCTTTCTTT
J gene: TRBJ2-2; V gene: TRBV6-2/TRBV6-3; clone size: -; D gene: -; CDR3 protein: CASSYDEVSGELFF; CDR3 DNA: TGTGCCAGCAGTTACGATGAGGTGTCCGGGGAGCTGTTTTTT